The 15 T cell receptor beta chains listed next were all sequenced from one sample in a study of blood T cell repertoires in COVID-19. TCRdb keeps only in-frame clones here, not all; method: immunoSEQ multiplex PCR. This sample yields almost 200,000 clones, of which 85% are seen a single time; around 0.93% belongs to the top ten. Sequencing input: peripheral blood. The receptors stem from a man in his 60s with COVID-19, enrolled during active disease.

In this sample, this clone turned up once. This chain joins TRBV3-1 (or the pseudogene TRBV3-2) and TRBJ1-4, with D maybe TRBD1 (6 bases). Trimming removed 1 base from V and 10 bases from J, with 10 bases in between. The CDR3 spans 13 residues. CDR1 is LGHDT, CDR2 YNNKEL, per germline (reference sequence). Here the CDR3 reads CASSQAGAGKLFF. DNA of the CDR3: TGTGCCAGCAGCCAAGCAGGGGCTGGAAAACTGTTTTTT.

Points on this clone: Other DNA sequences from this sample encode an identical CDR3 as well. The chain uses TRBV7-2 and TRBJ1-3; D is ambiguous. Germline V gene sequence: CDR1 SGHTA, CDR2 FQGNSA. This CDR3 contains 14 residues. V was trimmed by 4 bases and J by 0 bases, leaving 7 bases between them. CDR3 amino acids: CASSSGYSGNTIYF. In nucleotides, the CDR3 is TGTGCCAGCAGCTCGGGGTACTCTGGAAACACCATATATTTT.

This chain joins TRBV18 and TRBJ2-3; 10 positions match TRBD1. V shed 5 bases, J shed 5 bases, and the junction held 10 bases outside the gene matches. The CDR3 has 16 amino acids. Germline lookup yields CDR1 KGHSH and CDR2 LQKENI. CDR3 in amino acids: CASSTTGTGVGDTQYF. The CDR3 DNA is TGTGCCAGCTCAACAACCGGGACAGGGGTGGGAGATACGCAGTATTTT.

The chain couples TRBV6-6 to TRBJ1-1; D remains ambiguous. CDR3 length equals 13 residues. CDR1 is MNHNY, CDR2 SVGAGI, per germline (reference sequence). V was trimmed by 4 bases and J by 1 base, leaving 7 bases between them. The CDR3 coding sequence is TGTGCCAGCAGTTGGAGCGAGAACACTGAAGCTTTCTTT. Translating gives CASSWSENTEAFF.

The rearrangement uses TRBV2 and TRBJ2-1, with a weak D call TRBD2 (6 bases). This CDR3 is 13 amino acids long. V gave up 7 bases and J gave up 8 bases, with 15 bases separating them. In germline, CDR1 is SNHLY, CDR2 FYNNEI. CDR3 amino acids: CASTLALYDEQFF. In nucleotides, the CDR3 is TGTGCCAGCACTCTAGCGCTGTACGATGAGCAGTTCTTC.

V and J are TRBV19 and TRBJ1-5; 8 nucleotides agree with TRBD1. CDR1 and CDR2 from the germline V gene are LNHDA and SQIVND (reference sequence). CDR3 length equals 16 residues. Trimming removed 5 bases from V and 0 bases from J; junction bases left unmatched: 6. In nucleotides, the CDR3 is TGTGCCAGTAGTGTGACAGGGGTGTATAGCAATCAGCCCCAGCATTTT. Translating gives CASSVTGVYSNQPQHF.

The V call is TRBV12-3 or TRBV12-4, the J call TRBJ2-7; D possibly corresponds to TRBD2 (6 bases). Trimming cost V 7 bases and J 6 bases, with 16 bases left between them. This CDR3 has 13 amino acids. CDR3 loop: CASKALAGSEQYF. The CDR3 region has the DNA TGTGCCAGCAAAGCCTTGGCGGGGAGCGAGCAGTACTTC.

The table lists this clone with a few counts. This chain links TRBV7-3 with TRBJ2-1, with TRBD2 matching over 9 bases. Germline V gene lookup returns CDR1 SGHTA and CDR2 FQGTGA. The CDR3 spans 12 residues. Losses at the gene ends were 5 bases for V and 9 bases for J; bases not matched to a gene: 2. The CDR3 DNA sequence: TGTGCCAGCAGCAAGACTAGCGGTGAGCAGTTCTTC. It codes for CASSKTSGEQFF.

The chain joins TRBV6-2 or TRBV6-3 to TRBJ1-1; a weak D match, TRBD1 (6 bases). The V and J ends lost 5 bases and 5 bases respectively, with 12 bases between them. This CDR3 has 13 residues. CDR1 and CDR2 from the germline V gene are MNHEY and SVGEGT. For the CDR3, the DNA is TGTGCCAGCAGTATGTGGGGGCGAACTGAAGCTTTCTTT. This sequence encodes CASSMWGRTEAFF.

This chain joins TRBV6-5 and TRBJ1-2; 7 positions agree with TRBD1. V trimming: 6 bases; J trimming: 0 bases; junction bases outside the gene matches: 4. Germline V gene sequence: CDR1 MNHEY, CDR2 SVGAGI. The CDR3 has 14 residues. CDR3 residues: CASRSTGSNYGYTF. The CDR3 coding sequence is TGTGCCAGCAGGTCGACAGGGTCTAACTATGGCTACACCTTC.

This clone has just one count. The CDR3 here is CASSLFSPRTYNEQFF. CDR3 DNA sequence: TGTGCCAGCAGCTTATTTAGCCCGAGGACCTACAATGAGCAGTTCTTC. V usage is TRBV11-2 and J usage is TRBJ2-1; D uncertain. V was clipped by 2 bases and J by 2 bases, with 13 bases between them. Germline lookup yields CDR1 SGHAT and CDR2 FQNNGV. The CDR3 runs 16 residues.

V usage is TRBV7-9 and J usage is TRBJ1-1, with D unclear. The CDR3 spans 13 residues. V was clipped by 2 bases and J by 5 bases, with 9 bases between them. In germline, CDR1 is SEHNR, CDR2 FQNEAQ (reference sequence). CDR3 bases: TGTGCCAGCAGCTTACCTCGGGGAACTGAAGCTTTCTTT. Translation: CASSLPRGTEAFF.

The chain links TRBV27 to TRBJ1-2; the D gene is possibly TRBD1 (6 bases). V was shortened by 6 bases and J by 3 bases, with 17 bases between the two germline ends. The CDR3 has 15 amino acids. CDR1 and CDR2 (germline): MNHEY, SMNVEV (reference sequence). CDR3 in amino acids: CASRPVGGLDYGYTF. CDR3 DNA sequence: TGTGCCAGCAGACCCGTGGGGGGGCTGGACTATGGCTACACCTTC.

The chain employs TRBV6-5 and TRBJ1-5; 10 nucleotides align to TRBD1. Trimming at V came to 6 bases and at J to 6 bases, leaving 5 bases not matched to a gene. CDR1 and CDR2 (germline): MNHEY, SVGAGI. The CDR3 sequence is 14 residues long. CDR3 bases: TGTGCCAGCAGCAGCGACAGGGGGCTTCAGCCCCAGCATTTT. Translation gives CASSSDRGLQPQHF.

This clone was detected only once. This chain connects TRBV5-4 to TRBJ1-2; a possible D gene is TRBD1 (5 bases). Between the trimmed V and J ends, which lost 4 bases and 4 bases, there was a span of 11 bases. CDR1 is SGHNT, CDR2 YYREEE, per germline (reference sequence). The length of the CDR3 is 13 residues. The CDR3 sequence: CASSPDSTYGYTF. CDR3 coding DNA: TGTGCCAGCAGCCCTGACAGCACCTATGGCTACACCTTC.